The 17 T cell receptor beta chains below all came from one sample that was sequenced in a study of T cells in localized non-small cell lung cancer. Clones were read by immunoSEQ multiplex PCR, and TCRdb kept only the in-frame ones, dropping some. The sample carries about 2,800 clones, 25% recorded once. Sequencing was performed on normal lung tissue next to the tumor, taken before any cancer treatment. The receptor source for this set is an older male donor with stage II lung adenocarcinoma.

The table lists this clone with a few counts. This sequence joins TRBV6-4 and TRBJ2-7, with D possibly TRBD1 on 6 matching bases. Germline CDR1 and CDR2: MRHNA and SNTAGT. The germline V and J ends were trimmed by 10 bases and 2 bases, with 9 bases remaining between them. The CDR3 length is 11 residues. This CDR3 reads CATRGAYEQYF. The CDR3 DNA reads as TGTGCCACCAGGGGAGCCTACGAGCAGTACTTC.

This sequence joins TRBV11-3 and TRBJ2-7; 7 bases are shared with TRBD2. This CDR3 is 15 amino acids long. Germline V gene data show CDR1 as SGHNT and CDR2 as YENEEA. Trimming cost V 8 bases and J 3 bases; bases outside gene matches: 13. The CDR3 reads CASAPTTSSLYEQYF. In DNA form, the CDR3 reads TGTGCCAGCGCCCCAACGACTAGCTCCCTCTACGAGCAGTACTTC. Drawing the rest from reference TRBV11-3 and TRBJ2-7, the complete variable domain is EAGVVQSPRYKIIEKKQPVAFWCNPISGHNTLYWYLQNLGQGPELLIRYENEEAVDDSQLPKDRFSAERLKGVDSTLKIQPAELGDSAVYLCASAPTTSSLYEQYFGPGTRLTVT.

This clone was picked up a small number of times. The germline gene is not matched at one end of the junction; a read error may be the cause. This chain connects TRBV6-1 to TRBJ1-3, with D unresolved. Germline CDR1 and CDR2: MNHNS and SASEGT. This CDR3 has 12 amino acids. DNA of the CDR3: TGTGCCAGCAGTGAAGTTGGATACACCATATATTTT. It yields the protein CASSEVGYTIYF.

This clone appeared a few times. CDR3 region: CASSWSREETQYF. CDR3 DNA: TGTGCCAGCAGTTGGTCGCGGGAAGAGACCCAGTACTTC. The chain links TRBV6-8 to TRBJ2-5, with D maybe TRBD2 (5 bases). V was pared by 4 bases and J by 3 bases, with 9 bases between. Germline CDR1 is MNHGY and CDR2 is SAAAGT. The CDR3 sequence is 13 residues long.

V is TRBV14 and J is TRBJ2-5; D gene ambiguous. V was shortened by 1 base and J by 5 bases, with 5 bases between the two germline ends. The CDR3 is 12 residues long. Germline values: CDR1 SGHDN, CDR2 FVKESK. The CDR3 here is CASSQVFETQYF. CDR3 sequence (DNA): TGTGCCAGCAGCCAAGTTTTTGAGACCCAGTACTTC.

This clone turned up a few times. The V gene is TRBV14, the J gene TRBJ2-7; D is undetermined. This CDR3 spans 16 amino acids. Trimming took off 1 base at V and 4 bases at J, with 17 bases between the two ends. Looked up from germline, CDR1 is SGHDN and CDR2 is FVKESK. DNA for the CDR3: TGTGCCAGCAGCCAAGGGACCCCAACGATCGGGTACGAGCAGTACTTC. It codes for CASSQGTPTIGYEQYF. Full variable domain (remainder filled in from reference TRBV14 and TRBJ2-7): EAGVTQFPSHSVIEKGQTVTLRCDPISGHDNLYWYRRVMGKEIKFLLHFVKESKQDESGMPNNRFLAERTGGTYSTLKVQPAELEDSGVYFCASSQGTPTIGYEQYFGPGTRLTVT.

This clone was seen a few times. This chain links TRBV28 with TRBJ1-2; D is unclear. The CDR3 is made up of 12 amino acids. Germline loops: CDR1 MDHEN, CDR2 SYDVKM. Trimming pared 7 bases from V and 4 bases from J, leaving 10 bases between. The CDR3 DNA follows: TGTGCCAGCAATCGGTTTTCCTATGGCTACACCTTC. It specifies CASNRFSYGYTF.

By share, this clone counts as medium-sized. V is TRBV11-3 and J is TRBJ1-5; no clear D gene. V lost 4 bases and J lost 0, with 19 bases in between. The CDR3 runs to 18 residues. The V gene's germline CDR1 is SGHNT and CDR2 YENEEA. CDR3 protein: CASSSLIPGPYSNQPQHF. For the CDR3, the DNA is TGTGCCAGCAGCTCTCTAATACCCGGACCCTATAGCAATCAGCCCCAGCATTTT.

The gene calls are TRBV30 and TRBJ1-5, with D perhaps TRBD1 (5 bases). This CDR3 has 14 residues. The V and J ends lost 2 bases and 3 bases respectively, with 11 bases between them. Germline V gene lookup returns CDR1 GTSNPN and CDR2 SVGIG (reference sequence). CDR3 protein: CAWSKGDNNQPQHF. For the CDR3, the DNA is TGTGCCTGGAGTAAAGGGGATAACAATCAGCCCCAGCATTTT. Full variable domain (rest looked up from reference TRBV30 and TRBJ1-5): SQTIHQWPATLVQPVGSPLSLECTVEGTSNPNLYWYRQAAGRGLQLLFYSVGIGQISSEVPQNLSASRPQDRQFILSSKKLLLSDSGFYLCAWSKGDNNQPQHFGDGTRLSIL.

The chain joins TRBV11-3 to TRBJ2-1; 15 nucleotides line up with TRBD2. Germline values: CDR1 SGHNT, CDR2 YENEEA. This CDR3 has 18 amino acids. V lost 5 bases to trimming and J lost 0 bases; unmatched junction nucleotides: 5. As DNA, the CDR3 is TGTGCCAGCAGCCGGACTAGCGGGGGGGCTAGCTCCTACAATGAGCAGTTCTTC. Encoded protein: CASSRTSGGASSYNEQFF.

Only a few counts were recorded for this clone. The rearrangement uses TRBV14 and TRBJ2-7; 10 positions agree with TRBD1. Trimming removed 6 bases from V and 7 bases from J; junction bases left unmatched: 9. Germline V lookup: CDR1 SGHDN, CDR2 FVKESK. This CDR3 comprises 14 residues. The CDR3 region is CASSHRDRGGEQYF. DNA for the CDR3: TGTGCCAGCAGTCACCGGGACAGGGGTGGAGAGCAGTACTTC.

This clone came up a few times. This chain joins TRBV30 and TRBJ2-1, with D perhaps given as TRBD1 or TRBD2 (5 bases each). Germline CDR1 is GTSNPN and CDR2 is SVGIG (reference sequence). V was cut by 0 bases and J by 6 bases, with 18 bases left in between. CDR3 length: 16 amino acids. The CDR3 nucleotides read TGTGCCTGGAGTGTGGGGGTTTGGACTCTGGCCAATGAGCAGTTCTTC. Residues: CAWSVGVWTLANEQFF.

In DNA form, the CDR3 reads TGTGCCAGCAGTTTTGGGAATGAGCAGTTCTTC. As protein: CASSFGNEQFF. The rearrangement uses TRBV6-4 and TRBJ2-1, with no clear D. V was shortened by 5 bases and J by 7 bases, with 6 bases between the two germline ends. Germline V gene data show CDR1 as MRHNA and CDR2 as SNTAGT. This CDR3 is 11 amino acids long.

This rearrangement joins TRBV4-1 to TRBJ2-5, with 14 nucleotides matching TRBD2. V lost 3 bases and J lost 5; bases outside the gene matches: 14. The CDR3 has 19 amino acids. Germline CDR1 reads MGHRA; CDR2 reads YSYEKL. In DNA form, the CDR3 reads TGCGCCAGCAGCCACCCCGGACTAGCGGGGGGCCCGGACCGGGAGACCCAGTACTTC. It is translated as CASSHPGLAGGPDRETQYF.

Only a few counts were recorded for this clone. The chain employs TRBV9 and TRBJ1-4, with D uncertain. The CDR3 spans 15 residues. Trimming shortened V by 7 bases and J by 3 bases, and 16 bases separated the two germline ends. Germline CDR1 and CDR2: SGDLS and YYNGEE. CDR3: CASLLENTPNEKLFF. The CDR3, as DNA: TGTGCCAGCCTCCTCGAGAATACACCTAATGAAAAACTGTTTTTT.

This rearrangement joins TRBV15 to TRBJ2-1; D gene uncertain. Germline V gene lookup returns CDR1 LNHNV and CDR2 YYDKDF (reference sequence). V lost 1 base to trimming and J lost 0 bases, with 13 bases between them. The CDR3 totals 17 residues. DNA of the CDR3: TGTGCCACCAGCAGAGTTCGCACCTTGAGCTCCTACAATGAGCAGTTCTTC. Translated, it gives CATSRVRTLSSYNEQFF. Together with reference TRBV15 and TRBJ2-1, the CDR3 gives the full variable domain: DAMVIQNPRYQVTQFGKPVTLSCSQTLNHNVMYWYQQKSSQAPKLLFHYYDKDFNNEADTPDNFQSRRPNTSFCFLDIRSPGLGDTAMYLCATSRVRTLSSYNEQFFGPGTRLTVL.

The gene calls are TRBV28 and TRBJ1-3, with D maybe TRBD1 (5 bases). The CDR3 is 19 amino acids. The germline V gene has CDR1 MDHEN and CDR2 SYDVKM. Trimming shortened V by 0 bases and J by 0 bases, and 18 bases separated the two germline ends. The chain's CDR3 is CASSLCWCSQVPSGNTIYF. CDR3 DNA sequence: TGTGCCAGCAGTTTATGTTGGTGTTCACAGGTCCCCTCTGGAAACACCATATATTTT.